The following is a TCR beta chain sequence with its context. This clone was observed once. This clone's antigen is unknown. There are no base qualities to consult, and no much larger clone falls within one base. Whole blood was collected in K2EDTA tubes by collaborating institutions according to the institutions' own protocols. For TCRbeta analysis, collaborators shipped samples in one of three forms: frozen whole blood, isolated PBMCs, or DNA extracted from either of those sample types. TCRbeta CDR3 regions were amplified from genomic DNA using the immunoSEQ Assay, a bias-controlled multiplex PCR. The study's own analysis went as follows. Within the assay, amplification of reference gene primers was used to estimate how many nucleated cells each sample contained. Sequence reads were collapsed and filtered to measure the absolute abundance of every unique TCRbeta CDR3 rearrangement. Productive Simpson clonality was computed per sample as the square root of Simpson's diversity index over productive rearrangements. This immuneACCESS table, as held by TCRdb, lists in-frame sequences with V and J called but not all clones. Of the missing ones, under half trace to an unresolved V gene in checked studies; the others have no known cause. The D gene and trimming were derived from the DNA, and the V and J assignments and clone size from that table. The sample table shows 50,000 to 65,000 clones, and more than 80% are seen once. The ten top clones hold 15% to 20% of the sample.

This sample stems from a study of blood T cell repertoires in COVID-19 (TCRdb year 2020). About the study as a whole: Samples from collaborators originated in the United States, Italy and Spain and spanned both the acute and convalescent phases of COVID-19. The material from the prospective study consisted of cDNA or gDNA derived from T cells, B-cell-depleted T cells, or PBMCs. The dataset comprised deeply sampled blood TCRbeta repertoires from subjects exposed to, actively infected with, or recovered from COVID-19. The repertoires were released in a freely available public database meant as a resource for research on the immune response to SARS-CoV-2. The samples were drawn from the first 160 participants of the ongoing ImmuneRACE study and from some 1,300 subjects provided by 6 global collaborators. The sample metadata nearly always contained a de-identified subject ID, COVID-19 status, age in years and sex. HLA class I and class II types, where available, came from metadata supplied by the sample provider rather than from assay-based typing.

General conclusions and limits of the study: Clinical and demographic metadata were provided uncurated, with the amount varying by source and participant.

The receptor was derived from a human donor in a cohort sampled during active COVID-19. What was sequenced was peripheral blood.

CDR3 loop: CATSRDPSSPDEQFF. The DNA sequence is as follows: TGTGCCACCAGCAGAGATCCATCTAGTCCCGATGAGCAGTTCTTC. The rearrangement joined TRBV15 to TRBJ2-1, with the identity of the D gene unclear. CDR1 and CDR2, per the germline V gene (reference sequence), are LNHNV and YYDKDF. The CDR3 holds 15 amino acids from the cysteine to the phenylalanine. Only the CDR3 DNA stays, 45 bases, in frame from base 1. Trimming removed 0 bases from V and 8 bases from J, leaving 14 bases between the germline ends.